The 3 T cell receptor beta chains below come from one sample, sequenced in a study of regulatory T cells in long-lasting Graves disease. Sequencing libraries for TCR beta were prepared with iRepertoire HTBI primers and Arm-PCR of CDR3 regions. TCRdb re-analysed the multiplex PCR reads in MiXCR, keeping a single row per CDR3 protein. The sample yields 450,000 to 500,000 distinct CDR3 sequences, 15% to 20% seen once. Time point in this sample: newly diagnosed GD, antithyroid drugs for less than 3 months. Construction of the TCR library relied on RNA isolated from PBMCs. The same data also contributed to another study, on T cells in Graves' hyperthyroidism and ophthalmopathy.

Sequenced here: peripheral blood mononuclear cells (PBMCs), sampled at new diagnosis, from a patient treated with antithyroid drugs. The receptors were sampled from a man aged 35 to 55 with Graves disease.

This clonotype was counted at least ten times. V and J are TRBV28 and TRBJ2-7; D is tentatively TRBD1 or TRBD2 (6 bases each). In germline, CDR1 is MDHEN, CDR2 SYDVKM. V gave up 6 bases and J gave up 6 bases, with 15 bases separating them. This CDR3 is 13 amino acids long. The CDR3 region is CASSGGGPGEQYF. The DNA for the CDR3 is TGTGCCAGCAGCGGGGGCGGTCCTGGCGAGCAGTACTTC.

This clonotype was seen many times. The chain couples TRBV28 to TRBJ2-1; TRBD2 is a possible D gene (5 bases). The CDR3 runs 18 residues. Trimming left V 7 bases short and J 1 base short, with 23 bases between. Germline CDR1 and CDR2: MDHEN and SYDVKM. Here the CDR3 DNA reads TGTGCCAGCATCCTGTCACTACGGGAAGGAGGATCCTACAATGAGCAGTTCTTC. Translated: CASILSLREGGSYNEQFF.

This clonotype was found a few times. V gene TRBV11-3 combines with J gene TRBJ2-6; TRBD1 agrees at 7 bases. The CDR3 is 17 residues long. CDR1 is SGHNT, CDR2 YENEEA, per germline. The V gene end was trimmed by 5 bases and the J gene end by 0 bases; junction bases not matched to a gene: 7. The CDR3 DNA reads TGTGCCAGCAGCACTACAGGGGCCCTCTCTGGGGCCAACGTCCTGACTTTC. Protein: CASSTTGALSGANVLTF.